A selection of T cell receptor beta chains follows, all from one sample in a study of chemoradiotherapy in HPV16-positive cancers. Clones were sequenced by immunoSEQ multiplex PCR, and TCRdb holds only the in-frame ones, with some missing. Among tens of thousands of clones, around nine tenths were seen once, and the ten largest hold 4.2%. The sample here was blood, taken from a patient who underwent chemoradiotherapy. These receptors were taken from a human donor with HPV-associated anogenital cancer. Each CDR3 is given without its conserved first and last residue. The order of the fields is J gene, V gene, D gene, CDR3 protein. The D gene is left open where the match is weak.

>TRBJ2-2|TRBV19|.
ARSRGYLNTGELF
>TRBJ2-3|TRBV7-2|TRBD2
ASSPGLAGGPDTQY
>TRBJ1-4|TRBV4-1|.
ASSQDFTGWEKLF
>TRBJ2-5|TRBV11-2|TRBD1
ASSTHRGQGEQETQY
>TRBJ2-3|TRBV5-8|TRBD2
ASSLRGLATDTQY
>TRBJ2-2|TRBV11-2|TRBD1
ASSLEDRDTGELF
>TRBJ2-1|TRBV7-6|.
ASSLVDYNEQF
>TRBJ2-1|TRBV11-2|TRBD2
ASSPSGVVREQF
>TRBJ2-7|TRBV28|.
ASSSETHEQY
>TRBJ2-1|TRBV19|TRBD1
ASRDPGQFYNEQF
>TRBJ2-3|TRBV2|.
ASSVMSSRGNTQY
>TRBJ1-1|TRBV5-1|TRBD1
ASSSGTAEGF
>TRBJ1-1|TRBV4-1|.
ASSHTGRTEAF
>TRBJ1-2|TRBV7-9|TRBD1
ASSRPGTGDGGYT
>TRBJ2-3|TRBV5-1|TRBD2
ASSLASGSVDTQY
>TRBJ1-6|TRBV7-9|.
ASSLDGSYNSPLH
>TRBJ1-1|TRBV27|.
ASTLRRGMNTEAF
>TRBJ2-7|TRBV20-1|.
SARGPGEQY
>TRBJ2-1|TRBV5-1|.
ASSLAGRWVPADEQF
>TRBJ2-3|TRBV11-2|.
ASSPPSGGDTQY
>TRBJ2-7|TRBV5-6|TRBD1
ASSAGTGISYEQY
>TRBJ2-7|TRBV5-1|TRBD1
ASSSRQGTDYEQY
>TRBJ1-1|TRBV5-1|.
ASSLDRLNTEAF
>TRBJ1-5|TRBV6-1|.
ASVSGGYSNQPQH
>TRBJ1-2|TRBV6-1|TRBD1
ASTLDRALYGYT
>TRBJ1-2|TRBV9|.
ASSPSGGAHGYT
>TRBJ2-1|TRBV7-7|.
ASSFSRGNNEQF
>TRBJ1-1|TRBV5-1|.
ASSPRPGGDTEAF
>TRBJ1-5|TRBV13|TRBD1
ASSLGTGSQPQH
>TRBJ1-2|TRBV23-1|.
ASSQGGFYYGYT
>TRBJ1-5|TRBV28|.
ASSSRGQPQH
>TRBJ2-1|TRBV11-3|TRBD2
ASSSFKTSGGTYNEQF
>TRBJ2-1|TRBV7-3|TRBD2
ASSRTSGGFYNEQF
>TRBJ2-5|TRBV10-2|.
ASSELAETQY
>TRBJ2-7|TRBV6-5|TRBD2
ASSEPGRDGEQY
>TRBJ2-1|TRBV6-1|.
ASSELGAVNEQF
>TRBJ1-4|TRBV6-5|.
ASSYSTGSTNEKLF
>TRBJ1-1|TRBV15|.
ATSHESGYMNTEAF
>TRBJ1-3|TRBV5-1|.
ASSLGTGLGNTIY
>TRBJ1-1|TRBV6-1|.
ASRIESGGNTEAF
>TRBJ1-1|TRBV19|.
ASSILKGTEAF
>TRBJ1-1|TRBV28|TRBD1
ASSSTGGGRGNTEAF
>TRBJ2-7|TRBV18|TRBD2
ASSPSLGGNYEQY
>TRBJ1-2|TRBV7-2|.
ASSLYMVGGYGYT
>TRBJ1-1|TRBV30|.
AARAALGNTEAF
>TRBJ2-6|TRBV5-1|.
ASSLEGFSGANVLT
>TRBJ1-5|TRBV15|.
ATSRVAGSNQPQH
>TRBJ2-5|TRBV10-1|TRBD2
ASSVGLAGHEETQY
>TRBJ1-2|TRBV15|.
ATGRDRVGYT